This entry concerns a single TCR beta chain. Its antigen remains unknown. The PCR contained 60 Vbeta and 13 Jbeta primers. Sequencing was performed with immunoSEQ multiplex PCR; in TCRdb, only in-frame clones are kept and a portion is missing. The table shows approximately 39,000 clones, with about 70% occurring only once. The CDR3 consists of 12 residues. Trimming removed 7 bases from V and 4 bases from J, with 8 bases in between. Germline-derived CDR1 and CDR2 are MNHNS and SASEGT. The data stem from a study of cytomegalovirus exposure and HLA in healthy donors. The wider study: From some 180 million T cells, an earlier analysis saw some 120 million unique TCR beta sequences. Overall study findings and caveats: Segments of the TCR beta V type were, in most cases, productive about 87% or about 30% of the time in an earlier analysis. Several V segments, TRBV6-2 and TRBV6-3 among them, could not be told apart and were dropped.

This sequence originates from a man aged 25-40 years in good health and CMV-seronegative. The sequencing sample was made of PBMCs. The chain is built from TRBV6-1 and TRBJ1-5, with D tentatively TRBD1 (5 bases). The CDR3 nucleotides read TGTGCCAGCACAGGGTCGAATCAGCCCCAGCATTTT. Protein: CASTGSNQPQHF.